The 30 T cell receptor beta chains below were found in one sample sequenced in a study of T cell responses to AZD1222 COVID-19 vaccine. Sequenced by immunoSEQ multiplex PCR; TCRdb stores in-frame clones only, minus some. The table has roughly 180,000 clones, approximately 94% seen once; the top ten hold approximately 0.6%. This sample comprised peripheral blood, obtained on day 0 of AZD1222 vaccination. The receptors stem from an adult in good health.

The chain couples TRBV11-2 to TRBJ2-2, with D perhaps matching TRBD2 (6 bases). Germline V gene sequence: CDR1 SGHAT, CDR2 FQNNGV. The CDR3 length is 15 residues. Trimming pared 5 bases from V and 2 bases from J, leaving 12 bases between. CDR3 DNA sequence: TGTGCCAGCAGCCCGAGGGACTTTAACACCGGGGAGCTGTTTTTT. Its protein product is CASSPRDFNTGELFF. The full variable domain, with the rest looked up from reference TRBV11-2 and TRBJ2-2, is EAGVAQSPRYKIIEKRQSVAFWCNPISGHATLYWYQQILGQGPKLLIQFQNNGVVDDSQLPKDRFSAERLKGVDSTLKIQPAKLEDSAVYLCASSPRDFNTGELFFGEGSRLTVL.

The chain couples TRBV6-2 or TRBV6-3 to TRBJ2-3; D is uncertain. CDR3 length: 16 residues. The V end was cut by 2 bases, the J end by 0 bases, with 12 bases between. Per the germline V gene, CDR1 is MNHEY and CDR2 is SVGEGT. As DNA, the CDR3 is TGTGCCAGCAGTTACCGCCAACCTACTAGCACAGATACGCAGTATTTT. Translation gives CASSYRQPTSTDTQYF.

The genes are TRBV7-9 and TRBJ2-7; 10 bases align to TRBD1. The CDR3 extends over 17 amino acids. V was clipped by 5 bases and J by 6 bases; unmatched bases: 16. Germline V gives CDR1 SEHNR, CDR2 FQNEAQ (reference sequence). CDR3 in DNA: TGTGCCAGCAGCGCCAACTCTATCGGGACAGGGGTTGGCGAGCAGTACTTC. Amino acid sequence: CASSANSIGTGVGEQYF.

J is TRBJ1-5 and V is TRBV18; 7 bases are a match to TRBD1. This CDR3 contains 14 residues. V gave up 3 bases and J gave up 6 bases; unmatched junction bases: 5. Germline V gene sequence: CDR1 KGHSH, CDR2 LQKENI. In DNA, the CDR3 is TGTGCCAGCTCACCCCTGACAGGGAGTCAGCCCCAGCATTTT. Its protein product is CASSPLTGSQPQHF.

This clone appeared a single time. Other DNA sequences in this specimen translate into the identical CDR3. CDR3 residues: CASSSLNQPQHF. The CDR3 coding sequence is TGTGCCAGCAGTTCTCTCAATCAGCCCCAGCATTTT. The chain carries TRBV27 and TRBJ1-5; D is unclear. V lost 4 bases to trimming and J lost 3 bases, with 4 bases between them. The CDR3 is 12 residues long. Germline loops: CDR1 MNHEY, CDR2 SMNVEV (reference sequence).

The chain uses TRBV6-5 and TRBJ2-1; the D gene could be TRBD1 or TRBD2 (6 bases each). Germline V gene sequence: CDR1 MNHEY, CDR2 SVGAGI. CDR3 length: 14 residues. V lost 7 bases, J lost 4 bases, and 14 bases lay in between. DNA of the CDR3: TGTGCCAGCATGGGTCGGGGGCTTTACAATGAGCAGTTCTTC. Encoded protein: CASMGRGLYNEQFF.

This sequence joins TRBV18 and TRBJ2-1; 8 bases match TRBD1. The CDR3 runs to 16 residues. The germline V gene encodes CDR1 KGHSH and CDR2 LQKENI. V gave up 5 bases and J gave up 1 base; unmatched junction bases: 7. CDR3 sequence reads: CASSSSTGVSYNEQFF. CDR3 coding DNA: TGTGCCAGCTCAAGTTCGACAGGGGTATCCTACAATGAGCAGTTCTTC.

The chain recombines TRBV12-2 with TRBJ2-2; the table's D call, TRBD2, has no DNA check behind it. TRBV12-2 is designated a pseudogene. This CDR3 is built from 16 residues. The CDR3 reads CASRLITGALTGELFF. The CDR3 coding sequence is TGTGCAAGTCGCTTAATTACGGGAGCCCTCACCGGGGAGCTGTTTTTT.

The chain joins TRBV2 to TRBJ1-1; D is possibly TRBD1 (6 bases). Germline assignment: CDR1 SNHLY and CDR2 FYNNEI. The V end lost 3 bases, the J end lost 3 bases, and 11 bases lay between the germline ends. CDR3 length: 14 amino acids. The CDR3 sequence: CASSERRGDTEAFF. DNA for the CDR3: TGTGCCAGCAGTGAGCGAAGGGGGGACACTGAAGCTTTCTTT.

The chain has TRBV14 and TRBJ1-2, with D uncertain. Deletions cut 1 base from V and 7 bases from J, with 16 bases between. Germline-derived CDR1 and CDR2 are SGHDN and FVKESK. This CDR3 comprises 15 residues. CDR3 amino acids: CASSQARPGSGGYTF. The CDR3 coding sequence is TGTGCCAGCAGCCAAGCCCGACCCGGGTCGGGTGGCTACACCTTC.

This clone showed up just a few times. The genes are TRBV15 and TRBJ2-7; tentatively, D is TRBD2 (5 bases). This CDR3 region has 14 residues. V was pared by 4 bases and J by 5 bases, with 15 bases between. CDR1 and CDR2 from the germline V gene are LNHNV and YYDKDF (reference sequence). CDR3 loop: CATSKVAWTNEQYF. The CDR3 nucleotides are TGTGCCACCAGCAAGGTAGCGTGGACCAACGAGCAGTACTTC. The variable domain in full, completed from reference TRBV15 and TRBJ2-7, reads DAMVIQNPRYQVTQFGKPVTLSCSQTLNHNVMYWYQQKSSQAPKLLFHYYDKDFNNEADTPDNFQSRRPNTSFCFLDIRSPGLGDTAMYLCATSKVAWTNEQYFGPGTRLTVT.

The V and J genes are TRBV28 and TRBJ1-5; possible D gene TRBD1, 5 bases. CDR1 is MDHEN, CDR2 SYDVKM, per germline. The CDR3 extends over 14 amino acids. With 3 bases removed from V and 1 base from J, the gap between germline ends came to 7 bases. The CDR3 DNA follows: TGTGCCAGCAGTTTTGGGGCGAGCAATCAGCCCCAGCATTTT. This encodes CASSFGASNQPQHF.

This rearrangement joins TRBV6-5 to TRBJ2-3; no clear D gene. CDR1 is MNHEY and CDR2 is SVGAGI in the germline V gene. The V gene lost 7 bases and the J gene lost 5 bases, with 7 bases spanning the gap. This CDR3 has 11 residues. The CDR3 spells CASTLRDTQYF. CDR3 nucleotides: TGTGCCAGCACCCTAAGAGATACGCAGTATTTT.

The CDR3 DNA reads TGTGCCAGCAGCCCTAGGACAGGGCCGACGGGAAACACCATATATTTT. Residues: CASSPRTGPTGNTIYF. J is TRBJ1-3 and V is TRBV3-1 (or the pseudogene TRBV3-2); 8 nucleotides agree with TRBD1. This CDR3 region has 16 residues. The junction had 9 bases not matched to a gene; V was cut back by 4 bases and J by 4 bases. The V gene's germline CDR1 is LGHDT and CDR2 YNNKEL (reference sequence).

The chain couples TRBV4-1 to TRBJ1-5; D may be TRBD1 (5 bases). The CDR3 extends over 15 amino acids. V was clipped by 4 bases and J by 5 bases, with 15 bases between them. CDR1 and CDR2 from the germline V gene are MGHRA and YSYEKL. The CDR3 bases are TGCGCCAGCAGCCCGCTGGAAGGGGTCGATCAGCCCCAGCATTTT. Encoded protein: CASSPLEGVDQPQHF.

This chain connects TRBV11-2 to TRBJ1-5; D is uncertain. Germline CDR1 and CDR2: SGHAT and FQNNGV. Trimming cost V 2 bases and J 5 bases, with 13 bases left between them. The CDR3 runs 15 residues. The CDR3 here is CASSLKVGGHQPQHF. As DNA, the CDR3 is TGTGCCAGCAGCTTAAAGGTGGGTGGGCATCAGCCCCAGCATTTT.

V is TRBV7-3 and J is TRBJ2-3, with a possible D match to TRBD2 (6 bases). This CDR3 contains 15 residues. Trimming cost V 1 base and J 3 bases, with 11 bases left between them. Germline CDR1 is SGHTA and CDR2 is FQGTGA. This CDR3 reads CASSLKGGGTDTQYF. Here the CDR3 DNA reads TGTGCCAGCAGCTTAAAGGGAGGAGGGACAGATACGCAGTATTTT.

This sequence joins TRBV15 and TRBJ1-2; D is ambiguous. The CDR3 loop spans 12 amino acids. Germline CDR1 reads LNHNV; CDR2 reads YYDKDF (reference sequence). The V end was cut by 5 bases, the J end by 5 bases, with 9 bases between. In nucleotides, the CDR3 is TGTGCCACCAGCGCGCAGGATTATGGCTACACCTTC. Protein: CATSAQDYGYTF.

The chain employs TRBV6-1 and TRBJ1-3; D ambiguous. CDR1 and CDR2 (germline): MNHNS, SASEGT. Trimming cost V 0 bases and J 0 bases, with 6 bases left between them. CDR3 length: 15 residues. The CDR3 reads CASSEAGISGNTIYF. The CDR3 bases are TGTGCCAGCAGTGAAGCAGGTATCTCTGGAAACACCATATATTTT.

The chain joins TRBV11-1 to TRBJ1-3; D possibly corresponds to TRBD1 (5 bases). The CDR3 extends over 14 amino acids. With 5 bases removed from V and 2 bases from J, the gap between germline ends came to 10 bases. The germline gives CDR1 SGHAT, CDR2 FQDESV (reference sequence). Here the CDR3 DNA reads TGTGCCAGCAGCGCCCAACAGGCTGGAAACACCATATATTTT. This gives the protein CASSAQQAGNTIYF.

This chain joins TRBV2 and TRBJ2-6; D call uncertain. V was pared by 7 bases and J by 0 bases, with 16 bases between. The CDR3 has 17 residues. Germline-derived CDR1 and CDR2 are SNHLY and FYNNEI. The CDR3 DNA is TGTGCCAGCATGCTGACCCACCCGAGCTCTGGGGCCAACGTCCTGACTTTC. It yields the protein CASMLTHPSSGANVLTF.

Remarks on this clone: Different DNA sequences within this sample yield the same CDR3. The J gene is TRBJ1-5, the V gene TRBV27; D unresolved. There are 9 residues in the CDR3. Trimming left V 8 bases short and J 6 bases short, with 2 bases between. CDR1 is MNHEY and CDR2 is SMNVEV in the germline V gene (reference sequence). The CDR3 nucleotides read TGTGCCAGCGGTCAGCCCCAGCATTTT. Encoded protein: CASGQPQHF.

The CDR3 region has the DNA TGTGCCATCAGTCCAACAGGGAACACTGAAGCTTTCTTT. This gives the protein CAISPTGNTEAFF. The V gene is TRBV10-3, the J gene TRBJ1-1; tentatively, D is TRBD1 (5 bases). CDR1 and CDR2 from the germline V gene are ENHRY and SYGVKD. The CDR3 has 13 residues. Between the trimmed V and J ends, which lost 5 bases and 1 base, there was a span of 8 bases.

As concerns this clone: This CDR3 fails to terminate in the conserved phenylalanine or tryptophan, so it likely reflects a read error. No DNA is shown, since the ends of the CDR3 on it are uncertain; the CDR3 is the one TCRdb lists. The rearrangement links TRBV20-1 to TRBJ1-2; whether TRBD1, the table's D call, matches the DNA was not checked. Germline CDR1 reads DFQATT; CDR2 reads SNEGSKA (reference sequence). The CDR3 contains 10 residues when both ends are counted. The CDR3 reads CSENQGANSP.

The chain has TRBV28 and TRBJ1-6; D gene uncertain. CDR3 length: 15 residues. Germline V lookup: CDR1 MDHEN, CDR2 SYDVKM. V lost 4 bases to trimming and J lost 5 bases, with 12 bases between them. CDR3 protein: CASSSGAGHNSPLHF. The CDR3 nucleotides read TGTGCCAGCAGTTCCGGTGCCGGGCATAATTCACCCCTCCACTTT. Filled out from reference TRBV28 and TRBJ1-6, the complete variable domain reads DVKVTQSSRYLVKRTGEKVFLECVQDMDHENMFWYRQDPGLGLRLIYFSYDVKMKEKGDIPEGYSVSREKKERFSLILESASTNQTSMYLCASSSGAGHNSPLHFGNGTRLTVT.

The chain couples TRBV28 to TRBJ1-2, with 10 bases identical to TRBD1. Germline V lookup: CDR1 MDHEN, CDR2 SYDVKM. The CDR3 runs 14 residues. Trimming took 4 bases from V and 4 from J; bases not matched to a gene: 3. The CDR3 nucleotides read TGTGCCAGCAGTTCGACAGGGGGCGGCTATGGCTACACCTTC. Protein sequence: CASSSTGGGYGYTF.

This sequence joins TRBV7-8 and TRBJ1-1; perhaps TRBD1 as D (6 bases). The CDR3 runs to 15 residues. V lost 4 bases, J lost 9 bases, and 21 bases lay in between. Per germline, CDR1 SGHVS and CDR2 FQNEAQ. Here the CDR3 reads CASSSYSDSANKAFF. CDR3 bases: TGTGCCAGCAGCTCGTACTCGGACAGCGCCAATAAAGCTTTCTTT.

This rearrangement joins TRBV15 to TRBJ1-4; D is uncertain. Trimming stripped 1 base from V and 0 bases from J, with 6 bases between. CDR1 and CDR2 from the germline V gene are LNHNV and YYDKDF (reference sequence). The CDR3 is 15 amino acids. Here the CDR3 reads CATSRGVATNEKLFF. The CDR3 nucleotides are TGTGCCACCAGCAGAGGGGTAGCAACTAATGAAAAACTGTTTTTT.

The CDR3 spells CASSIGLAGGLTLPYNEQFF. DNA of the CDR3: TGTGCCAGTAGTATTGGACTAGCGGGAGGGCTGACATTACCCTACAATGAGCAGTTCTTC. This chain joins TRBV19 and TRBJ2-1; the match to TRBD2 covers 15 bases. V was pared by 3 bases and J by 2 bases, with 11 bases of the junction left unmatched. Germline V gene sequence: CDR1 LNHDA, CDR2 SQIVND (reference sequence). This CDR3 region has 20 residues.

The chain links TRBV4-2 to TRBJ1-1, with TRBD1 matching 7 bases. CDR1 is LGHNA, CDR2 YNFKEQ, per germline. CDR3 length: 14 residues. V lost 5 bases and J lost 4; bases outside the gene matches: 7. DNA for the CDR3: TGTGCCAGCAGCAGTAGACAGGGCTCCACTGAAGCTTTCTTT. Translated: CASSSRQGSTEAFF.